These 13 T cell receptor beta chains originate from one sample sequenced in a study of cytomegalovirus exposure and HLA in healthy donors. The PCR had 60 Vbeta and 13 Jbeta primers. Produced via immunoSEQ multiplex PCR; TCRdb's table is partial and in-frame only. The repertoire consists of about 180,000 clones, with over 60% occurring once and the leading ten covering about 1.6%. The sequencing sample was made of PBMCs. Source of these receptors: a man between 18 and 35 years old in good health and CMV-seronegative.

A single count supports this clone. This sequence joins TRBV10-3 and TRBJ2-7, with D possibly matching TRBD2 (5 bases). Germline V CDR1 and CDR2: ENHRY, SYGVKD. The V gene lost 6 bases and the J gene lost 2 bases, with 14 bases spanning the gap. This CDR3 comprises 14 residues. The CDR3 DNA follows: TGTGCCATCAGCCCCGGAGGCACCCCCTACGAGCAGTACTTC. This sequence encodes CAISPGGTPYEQYF.

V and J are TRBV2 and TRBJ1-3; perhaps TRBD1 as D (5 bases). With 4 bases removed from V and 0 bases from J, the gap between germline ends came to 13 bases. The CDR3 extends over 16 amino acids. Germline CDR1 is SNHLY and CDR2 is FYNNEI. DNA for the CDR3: TGTGCCAGCAGTGGCGGGACGGTGAGCTCTGGAAACACCATATATTTT. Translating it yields CASSGGTVSSGNTIYF.

The CDR3 region has the DNA TGTGCCTGGGGGGGACAGCTCTCTGGAAACACCATATATTTT. It yields the protein CAWGGQLSGNTIYF. This chain uses TRBV30 with TRBJ1-3; 7 bases line up with TRBD1. Losses at the gene ends were 5 bases for V and 0 bases for J; bases not matched to a gene: 4. The CDR3 loop spans 14 amino acids. Germline V gene sequence: CDR1 GTSNPN, CDR2 SVGIG (reference sequence).

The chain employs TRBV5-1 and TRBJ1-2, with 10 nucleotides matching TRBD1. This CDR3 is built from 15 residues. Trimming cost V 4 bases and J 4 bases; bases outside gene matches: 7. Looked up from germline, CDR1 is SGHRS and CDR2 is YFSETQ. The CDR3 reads CASSPGTGEGYGYTF. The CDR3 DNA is TGCGCCAGCAGCCCAGGGACAGGGGAAGGCTATGGCTACACCTTC.

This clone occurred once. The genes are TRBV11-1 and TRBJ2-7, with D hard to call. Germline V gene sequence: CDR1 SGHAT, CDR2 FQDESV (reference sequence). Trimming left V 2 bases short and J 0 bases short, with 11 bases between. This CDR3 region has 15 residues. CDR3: CASSLPGGFSYEQYF. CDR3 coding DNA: TGTGCCAGCAGCTTACCCGGCGGTTTCTCCTACGAGCAGTACTTC.

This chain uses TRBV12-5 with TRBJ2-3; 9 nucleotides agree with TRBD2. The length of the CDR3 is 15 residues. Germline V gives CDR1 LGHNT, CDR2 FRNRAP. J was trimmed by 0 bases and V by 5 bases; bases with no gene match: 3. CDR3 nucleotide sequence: TGTGCTAGTGGTACCAGCGGGGGGAGCACAGATACGCAGTATTTT. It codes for CASGTSGGSTDTQYF.

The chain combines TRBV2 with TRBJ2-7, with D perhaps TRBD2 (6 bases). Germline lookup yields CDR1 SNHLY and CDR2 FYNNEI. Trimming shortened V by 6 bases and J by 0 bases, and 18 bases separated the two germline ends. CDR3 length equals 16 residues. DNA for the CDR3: TGTGCCAGCAGGGATGGACTAACCGACTTCTCCTACGAGCAGTACTTC. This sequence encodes CASRDGLTDFSYEQYF. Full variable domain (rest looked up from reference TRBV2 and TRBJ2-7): EPEVTQTPSHQVTQMGQEVILRCVPISNHLYFYWYRQILGQKVEFLVSFYNNEISEKSEIFDDQFSVERPDGSNFTLKIRSTKLEDSAMYFCASRDGLTDFSYEQYFGPGTRLTVT.

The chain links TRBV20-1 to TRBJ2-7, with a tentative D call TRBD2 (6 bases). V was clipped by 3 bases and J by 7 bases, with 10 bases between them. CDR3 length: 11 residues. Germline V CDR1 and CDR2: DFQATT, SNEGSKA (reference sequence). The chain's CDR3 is CSARGLGEQYF. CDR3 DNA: TGCAGTGCTAGGGGACTCGGGGAGCAGTACTTC.

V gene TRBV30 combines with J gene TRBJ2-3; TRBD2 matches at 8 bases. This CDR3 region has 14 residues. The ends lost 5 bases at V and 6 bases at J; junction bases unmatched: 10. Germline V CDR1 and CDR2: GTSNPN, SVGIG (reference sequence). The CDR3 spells CAWRGLAGFDTQYF. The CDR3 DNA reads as TGTGCCTGGCGAGGGCTAGCGGGTTTCGATACGCAGTATTTT.

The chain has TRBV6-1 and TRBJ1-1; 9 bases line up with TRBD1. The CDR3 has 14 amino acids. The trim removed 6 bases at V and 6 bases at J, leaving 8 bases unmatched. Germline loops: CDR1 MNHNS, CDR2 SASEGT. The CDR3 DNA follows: TGTGCCAGCAGGCCCGGACAGGGGTGGGCTGAAGCTTTCTTT. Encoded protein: CASRPGQGWAEAFF.

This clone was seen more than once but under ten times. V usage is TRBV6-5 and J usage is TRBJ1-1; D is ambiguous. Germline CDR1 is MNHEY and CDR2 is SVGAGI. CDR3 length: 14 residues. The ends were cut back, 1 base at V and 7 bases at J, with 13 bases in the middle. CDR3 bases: TGTGCCAGCAGTTACTATTTGGGCAGTTTTGAAGCTTTCTTT. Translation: CASSYYLGSFEAFF.

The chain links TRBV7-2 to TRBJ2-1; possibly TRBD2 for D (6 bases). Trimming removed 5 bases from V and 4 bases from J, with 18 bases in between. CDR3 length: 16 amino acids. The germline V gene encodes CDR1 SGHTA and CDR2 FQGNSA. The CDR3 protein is CASSRGLGGLYNEQFF. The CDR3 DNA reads TGTGCCAGCAGCCGGGGACTGGGGGGTTTATACAATGAGCAGTTCTTC.

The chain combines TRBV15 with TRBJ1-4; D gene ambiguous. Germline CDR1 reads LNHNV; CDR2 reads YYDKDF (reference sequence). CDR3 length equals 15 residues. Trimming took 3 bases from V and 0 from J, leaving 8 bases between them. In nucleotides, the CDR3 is TGTGCCACCAGCAGTTCCAGGACAACTAATGAAAAACTGTTTTTT. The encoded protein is CATSSSRTTNEKLFF.